This T cell receptor (beta chain) originates from a study of cytomegalovirus exposure and HLA in healthy donors. In the study overall: Unique TCRs from HLA-typed donors, 75 million to 100 million of them, were held in an early data release. Of over 300 genotyped donors, about 80% clustered with self-reported Caucasian donors.

With regard to this clone: Its target is unknown.

V lost 0 bases and J lost 4; bases outside the gene matches: 6. The CDR3 has 16 residues. Germline CDR1 SGHNT, CDR2 YYREEE (reference sequence). The primer mix had 60 Vbeta and 13 Jbeta primers. The assay was immunoSEQ multiplex PCR, and TCRdb's table has in-frame clones only and misses some. The sample shows some 77,000 clones, around 80% of them seen only once. Study outcomes and limitations: A later analysis found that most CMV-associated TCR beta chains appeared HLA-restricted. It emerged from a later analysis that several of the most significant clusters appeared to be linked to common viral pathogens.

This receptor was identified in a man younger than 45 in good health and CMV-seronegative. The sample consisted of PBMCs. The rearrangement joins TRBV5-4 to TRBJ2-2, with 7 bases identical to TRBD2. The CDR3 reads CASSLDLPGGTGELFF. CDR3 DNA sequence: TGTGCCAGCAGCTTGGATCTGCCGGGGGGCACCGGGGAGCTGTTTTTT.